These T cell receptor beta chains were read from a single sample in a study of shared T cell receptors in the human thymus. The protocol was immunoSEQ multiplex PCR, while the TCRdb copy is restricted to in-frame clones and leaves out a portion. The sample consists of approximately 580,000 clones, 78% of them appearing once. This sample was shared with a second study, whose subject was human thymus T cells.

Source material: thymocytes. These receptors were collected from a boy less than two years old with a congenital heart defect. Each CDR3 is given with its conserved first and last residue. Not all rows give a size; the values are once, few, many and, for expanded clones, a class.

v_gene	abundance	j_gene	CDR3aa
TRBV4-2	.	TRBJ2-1	CASSQLALAGGSSYNEQFF
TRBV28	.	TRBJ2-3	CASSSISLGLEGYTDTQYF
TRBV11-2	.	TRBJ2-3	CASSLSQGGTDTQYF
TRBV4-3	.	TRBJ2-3	CASSPRLSGRPTDTQYF
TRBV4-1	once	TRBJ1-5	CASSQELAHTERAYSNQPQHF
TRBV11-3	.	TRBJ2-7	CASSRLAGSYEQYF
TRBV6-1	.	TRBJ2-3	CASSGLGRNTQYF
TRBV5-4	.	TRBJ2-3	CASTLKGPREGLTDTQYF
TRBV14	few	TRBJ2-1	CASSQVGGRACEQFF
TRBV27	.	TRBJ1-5	CASSSGQSYSNQPQHF
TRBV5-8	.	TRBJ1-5	CASSLPNNGQGSNQPQHF
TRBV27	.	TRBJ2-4	CASSSGRLAGGSKNIQYF
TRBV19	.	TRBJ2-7	CASRPAGGTYEQYF
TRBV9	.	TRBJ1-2	CASRRQGHYGYTF
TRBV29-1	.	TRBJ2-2	CSVEDRALGQSNTGELFF
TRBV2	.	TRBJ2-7	CASGGVSGSSYEQYF
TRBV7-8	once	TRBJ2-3	CASSLGLAEQPDTQYF
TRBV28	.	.	CASSTTTSGGTYEQYF
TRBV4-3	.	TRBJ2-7	CASSQSTDYSYEQYF
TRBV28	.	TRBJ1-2	CASSFPRQYGYTF
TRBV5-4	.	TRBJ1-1	CASRTVQGRNTEAFF